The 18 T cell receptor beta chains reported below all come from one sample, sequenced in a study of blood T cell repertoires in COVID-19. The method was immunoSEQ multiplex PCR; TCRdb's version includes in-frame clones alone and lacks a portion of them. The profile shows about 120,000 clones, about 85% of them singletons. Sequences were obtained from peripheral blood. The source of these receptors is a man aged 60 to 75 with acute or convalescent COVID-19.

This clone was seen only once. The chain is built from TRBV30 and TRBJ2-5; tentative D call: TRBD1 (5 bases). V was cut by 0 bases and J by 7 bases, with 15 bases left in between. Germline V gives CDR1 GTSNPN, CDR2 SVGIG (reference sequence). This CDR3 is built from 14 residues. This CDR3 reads CAWSVQTGSGTQYF. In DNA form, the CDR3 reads TGTGCCTGGAGTGTACAAACAGGCTCGGGGACCCAGTACTTC.

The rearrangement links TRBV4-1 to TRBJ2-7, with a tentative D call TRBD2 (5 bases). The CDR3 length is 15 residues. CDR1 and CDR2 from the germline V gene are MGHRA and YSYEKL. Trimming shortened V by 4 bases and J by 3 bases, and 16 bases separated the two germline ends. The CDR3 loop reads CASSPRYEGFYEQYF. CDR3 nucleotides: TGCGCCAGCAGCCCCCGATATGAGGGTTTCTACGAGCAGTACTTC.

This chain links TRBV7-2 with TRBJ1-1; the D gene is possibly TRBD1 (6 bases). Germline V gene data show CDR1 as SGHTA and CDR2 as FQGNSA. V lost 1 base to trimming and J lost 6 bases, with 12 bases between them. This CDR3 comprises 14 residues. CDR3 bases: TGTGCCAGCAGCTTAGGAAGAGGGGGTGCTGAAGCTTTCTTT. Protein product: CASSLGRGGAEAFF. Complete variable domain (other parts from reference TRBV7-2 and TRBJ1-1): GAGVSQSPSNKVTEKGKDVELRCDPISGHTALYWYRQSLGQGLEFLIYFQGNSAPDKSGLPSDRFSAERTGGSVSTLTIQRTQQEDSAVYLCASSLGRGGAEAFFGQGTRLTVV.

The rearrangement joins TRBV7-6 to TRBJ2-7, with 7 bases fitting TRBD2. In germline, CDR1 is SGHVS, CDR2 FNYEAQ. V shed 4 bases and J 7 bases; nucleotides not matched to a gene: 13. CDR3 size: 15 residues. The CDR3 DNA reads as TGTGCCAGCAGCTCTGAGCCGGGAGGACCTAAGGAGCAGTACTTC. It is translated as CASSSEPGGPKEQYF.

The CDR3 DNA reads as TGTGCCAGCAGCGCCCCCTCGGTTGAGCAGTTCTTC. Protein product: CASSAPSVEQFF. The chain joins TRBV9 to TRBJ2-1; D is uncertain. Trimming removed 3 bases from V and 9 bases from J, with 10 bases in between. The germline CDR1 and CDR2 sequences are SGDLS and YYNGEE. The CDR3 totals 12 residues.

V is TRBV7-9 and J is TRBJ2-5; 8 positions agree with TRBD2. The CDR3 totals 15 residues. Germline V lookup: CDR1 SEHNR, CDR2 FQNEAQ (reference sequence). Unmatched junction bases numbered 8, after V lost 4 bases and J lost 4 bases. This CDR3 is CASSSHGRAAETQYF. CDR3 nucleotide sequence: TGTGCCAGCAGCTCACACGGGAGGGCGGCAGAGACCCAGTACTTC.

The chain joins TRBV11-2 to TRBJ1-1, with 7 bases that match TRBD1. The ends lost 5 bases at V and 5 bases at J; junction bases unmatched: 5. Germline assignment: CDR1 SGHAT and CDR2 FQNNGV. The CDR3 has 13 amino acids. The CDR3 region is CASSILQGTEAFF. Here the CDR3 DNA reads TGTGCCAGCAGCATCTTACAGGGGACTGAAGCTTTCTTT.

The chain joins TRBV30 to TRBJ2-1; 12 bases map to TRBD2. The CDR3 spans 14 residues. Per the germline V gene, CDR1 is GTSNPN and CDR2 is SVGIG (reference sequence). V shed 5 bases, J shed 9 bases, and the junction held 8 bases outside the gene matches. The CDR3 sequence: CAWDGLAGIGEQFF. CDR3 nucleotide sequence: TGTGCCTGGGATGGACTAGCGGGAATCGGTGAGCAGTTCTTC. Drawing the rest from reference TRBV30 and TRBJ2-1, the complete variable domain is SQTIHQWPATLVQPVGSPLSLECTVEGTSNPNLYWYRQAAGRGLQLLFYSVGIGQISSEVPQNLSASRPQDRQFILSSKKLLLSDSGFYLCAWDGLAGIGEQFFGPGTRLTVL.

Written as DNA, the CDR3 is TGTGCCACCAGCTCAGGGGGCGTCGACGAGCAGTACTTC. It codes for CATSSGGVDEQYF. The chain joins TRBV24-1 to TRBJ2-7, with 8 bases identical to TRBD1. The CDR3 spans 13 residues. Germline V lookup: CDR1 KGHDR, CDR2 SFDVKD. V trimming: 7 bases; J trimming: 5 bases; junction bases outside the gene matches: 6.

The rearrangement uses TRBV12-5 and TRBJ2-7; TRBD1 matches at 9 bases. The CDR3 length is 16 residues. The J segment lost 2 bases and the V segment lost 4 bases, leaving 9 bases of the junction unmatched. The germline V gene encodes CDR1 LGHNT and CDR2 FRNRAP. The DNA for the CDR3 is TGTGCTAGTGGTTGGGTGGACAGGGGCTGGCCCTACGAGCAGTACTTC. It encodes CASGWVDRGWPYEQYF. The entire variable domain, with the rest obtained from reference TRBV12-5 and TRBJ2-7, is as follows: DARVTQTPRHKVTEMGQEVTMRCQPILGHNTVFWYRQTMMQGLELLAYFRNRAPLDDSGMPKDRFSAEMPDATLATLKIQPSEPRDSAVYFCASGWVDRGWPYEQYFGPGTRLTVT.

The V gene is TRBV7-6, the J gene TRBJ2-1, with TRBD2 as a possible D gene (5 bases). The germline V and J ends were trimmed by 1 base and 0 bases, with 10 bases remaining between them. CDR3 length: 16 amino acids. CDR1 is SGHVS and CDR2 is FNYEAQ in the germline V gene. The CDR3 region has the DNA TGTGCCAGCAGCTTAGGGCAGCGGAGCTCCTACAATGAGCAGTTCTTC. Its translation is CASSLGQRSSYNEQFF.

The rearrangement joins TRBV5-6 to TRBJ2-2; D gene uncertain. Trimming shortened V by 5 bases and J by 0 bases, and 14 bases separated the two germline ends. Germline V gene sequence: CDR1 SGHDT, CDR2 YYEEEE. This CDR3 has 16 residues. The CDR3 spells CASSFNSLTNTGELFF. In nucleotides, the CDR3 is TGTGCCAGCAGTTTCAACAGCCTTACGAACACCGGGGAGCTGTTTTTT. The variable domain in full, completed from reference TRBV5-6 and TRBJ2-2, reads DAGVTQSPTHLIKTRGQQVTLRCSPKSGHDTVSWYQQALGQGPQFIFQYYEEEERQRGNFPDRFSGHQFPNYSSELNVNALLLGDSALYLCASSFNSLTNTGELFFGEGSRLTVL.

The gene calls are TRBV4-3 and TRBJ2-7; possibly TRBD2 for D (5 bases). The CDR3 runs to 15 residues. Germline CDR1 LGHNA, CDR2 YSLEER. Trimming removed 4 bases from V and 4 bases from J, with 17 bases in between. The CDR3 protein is CASSPHTAGIYEQYF. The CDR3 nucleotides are TGCGCCAGCAGCCCTCACACGGCCGGGATATACGAGCAGTACTTC.

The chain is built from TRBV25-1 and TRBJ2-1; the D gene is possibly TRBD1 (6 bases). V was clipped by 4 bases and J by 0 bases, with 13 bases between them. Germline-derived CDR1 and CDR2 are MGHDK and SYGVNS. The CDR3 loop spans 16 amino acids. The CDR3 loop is CASSAFTGISYNEQFF. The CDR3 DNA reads TGTGCCAGCAGTGCCTTTACAGGGATCTCCTACAATGAGCAGTTCTTC.

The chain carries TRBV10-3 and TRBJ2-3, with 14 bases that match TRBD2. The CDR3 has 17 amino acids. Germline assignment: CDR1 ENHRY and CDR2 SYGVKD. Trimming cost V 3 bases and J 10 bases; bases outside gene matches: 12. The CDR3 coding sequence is TGTGCCATCAGTGATTACGGGACTAGCGGGAGTCCTCGGTCGCAGTATTTT. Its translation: CAISDYGTSGSPRSQYF.

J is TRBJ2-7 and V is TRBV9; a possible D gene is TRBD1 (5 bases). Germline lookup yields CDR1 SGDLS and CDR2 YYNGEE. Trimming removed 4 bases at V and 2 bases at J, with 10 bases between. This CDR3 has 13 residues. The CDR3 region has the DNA TGTGCCAGCAGCCCGACAGACACCTACGAGCAGTACTTC. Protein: CASSPTDTYEQYF.

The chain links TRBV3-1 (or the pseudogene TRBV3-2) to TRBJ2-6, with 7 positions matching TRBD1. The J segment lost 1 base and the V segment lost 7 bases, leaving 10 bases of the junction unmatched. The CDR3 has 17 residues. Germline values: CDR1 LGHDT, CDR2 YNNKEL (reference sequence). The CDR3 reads CASKRDSKGSGANVLTF. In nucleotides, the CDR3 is TGTGCCAGCAAACGGGACAGTAAGGGGTCTGGGGCCAACGTCCTGACTTTC.

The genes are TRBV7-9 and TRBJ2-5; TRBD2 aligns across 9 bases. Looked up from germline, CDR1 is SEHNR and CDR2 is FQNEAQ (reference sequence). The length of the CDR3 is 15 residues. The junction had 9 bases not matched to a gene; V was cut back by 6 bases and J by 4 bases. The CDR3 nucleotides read TGTGCCAGCAGGCTCCGGGAAGCGGGAGGAGAGACCCAGTACTTC. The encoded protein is CASRLREAGGETQYF.